This record concerns one T cell receptor (beta chain) sequence. This sample stems from a study of cytomegalovirus exposure and HLA in healthy donors. The CDR3 runs to 15 residues. Germline V gene lookup returns CDR1 MRHNA and CDR2 SNTAGT. The PCR ran on 60 Vbeta and 13 Jbeta primers. TCRdb's table, derived via immunoSEQ multiplex PCR, lists solely in-frame clones and lacks some. The sample records 95,000 to 100,000 clones, roughly 76% being singletons. The V call is TRBV6-4, the J call TRBJ2-5; 8 nucleotides line up with TRBD1. Judging by the DNA end, TRBJ2-7 fits better; the J call may be wrong. Sequencing was done on a sample of PBMCs. This TCR derives from a middle-aged man in good health and CMV-seronegative. DNA of the CDR3: TGTGCCAGCAGTGTCGGGACAGGTGCCTCCTACGAGCAGTACTTC. Its protein is CASSVGTGASYEQYF.